This T cell receptor beta chain was observed in a study of T cell repertoires in cytomegalovirus infection. This clonotype has a handful of counts. Its antigen is unknown. Study conclusions and caveats: Carriers of CMV plus the relevant HLA were identified by cumulative public TCR beta family frequency.

The CDR3 is made up of 15 amino acids. CDR1 and CDR2 (germline): MRHNA, SNTAGT. Trimming cost V 4 bases and J 4 bases; bases outside gene matches: 7. One entry per CDR3 protein results from TCRdb running MiXCR on the reads. There are under 200,000 distinct CDR3 sequences in the sample; 7.5% to 10% occur only once, and approximately 4.3% lies in the top ten. Sequences were obtained from PBMCs. J is TRBJ2-3 and V is TRBV6-4, with 8 bases aligning to TRBD2. This sequence originates from a human donor in good health (CMV status not recorded). Some clones in this sample may be carry-over from other donors' samples. In DNA, the CDR3 is TGTGCCAGCAGTGCTGAGCGGGGGCTTTCAGATACGCAGTATTTT. It yields the protein CASSAERGLSDTQYF.